This T cell receptor beta chain was retrieved from a study of blood T cells in healthy people across ages. Sample-barcoded 5' priming and a J-beta primer mix drove a second PCR of about 6 to 11 cycles. TCRdb recomputed calls from the 5' RACE reads with MiXCR, one row per CDR3 protein. The table has roughly 500,000 distinct CDR3 sequences, 27% seen once. This clonotype was detected a few times. The antigen remains undetermined. Study outcomes and limitations: Because donor CMV status was unknown, expanded clonotype changes were possibly confounded.

Sequenced: blood. This receptor was identified in a woman in her 70s in good health.

This chain's CDR3 is CASSLAGLAGAVGTGELFF. The CDR3 DNA is TGTGCCAGCAGCTTAGCGGGACTAGCGGGGGCTGTTGGCACCGGGGAGCTGTTTTTT. The chain recombines TRBV7-6 with TRBJ2-2; TRBD2 agrees at 14 bases. The CDR3 length is 19 residues. V gave up 0 bases and J gave up 4 bases; unmatched junction bases: 7. CDR1 SGHVS and CDR2 FNYEAQ come from the germline V gene.